The T cell receptor (beta chain) described here comes from a study of blood T cells in healthy people across ages. The CDR3 length is 16 residues. CDR1 is SGDLS, CDR2 YYNGEE, per germline. General study results and limits: Comparison with aged donors showed that long-lived donors had more naive CD4+ cells and higher diversity.

A second about 6 to 11 cycle PCR used barcoded and J-beta primers. MiXCR, applied by TCRdb to the 5' RACE reads, yields one record per CDR3 protein. Here the sample spans about 800,000 distinct CDR3 sequences, 20% to 25% being singletons. Concerning this clonotype: Its antigen is not known.

The same specimen was also included in a second study, on T cells of mothers and their children. That study reports: Thymic selection, a shaping force on TCR recombination output, acts similarly in related and unrelated pairs.

Source material: blood. V usage is TRBV9 and J usage is TRBJ2-7, with TRBD2 identical over 12 bases. The DNA end is more similar to TRBJ2-1, so the J call may be wrong. The origin of this receptor is a boy aged 10-17 years in good health. The CDR3 nucleotides read TGTGCCAGCAGCGTGGCGACTAGCGGGAGCTACAATGAGCAGTTCTTC. This encodes CASSVATSGSYNEQFF.